Presented here are 22 T cell receptor beta chains from one specimen sequenced in a study of long-term antiretroviral therapy in people with HIV. The assay, immunoSEQ v3.0, was run at survey level. Profiled with immunoSEQ multiplex PCR; TCRdb holds only in-frame clones, not every one. The sample records some 30,000 clones, roughly nine tenths being singletons. Sample: unsorted PBMCs, taken 3.1 years after starting antiretroviral therapy. All receptors derive from a man aged 18 to 35 with HIV.

This chain links TRBV6-5 with TRBJ2-7; D might be TRBD2 (6 bases). The CDR3 extends over 13 amino acids. Germline CDR1 reads MNHEY; CDR2 reads SVGAGI. Trimming removed 6 bases from V and 4 bases from J, with 13 bases in between. CDR3 bases: TGTGCCAGCAGCGCCGGGACTGGGTACGAGCAGTACTTC. This translates into CASSAGTGYEQYF.

The rearrangement links TRBV6-5 to TRBJ1-4; D is perhaps TRBD1 (5 bases). V dropped 4 bases and J dropped 7 bases, with 13 bases sitting between them. Germline CDR1 is MNHEY and CDR2 is SVGAGI. This CDR3 is 14 amino acids long. This CDR3 is CASSFQGGAEKLFF. The CDR3 DNA reads as TGTGCCAGCAGTTTCCAGGGTGGAGCTGAAAAACTGTTTTTT.

The gene calls are TRBV12-5 and TRBJ2-2, with no clear D. The germline V gene encodes CDR1 LGHNT and CDR2 FRNRAP. The CDR3 consists of 12 residues. V lost 9 bases and J 3 bases, leaving 8 bases between the germline ends. Here the CDR3 reads CASHSDTGELFF. The CDR3 nucleotides read TGTGCTAGCCACAGTGACACCGGGGAGCTGTTTTTT.

This clone has a handful of counts. The CDR3 DNA follows: TGTGCCAGCAGCTTAGTACAGGGGGGAGATGGCTACACCTTC. As protein: CASSLVQGGDGYTF. This chain uses TRBV7-9 with TRBJ1-2; 8 bases are shared with TRBD1. V shed 1 base, J shed 6 bases, and the junction held 4 bases outside the gene matches. Germline loops: CDR1 SEHNR, CDR2 FQNEAQ (reference sequence). The CDR3 totals 14 residues.

The CDR3 loop is CASSQWENYEQYF. In nucleotides, the CDR3 is TGCGCCAGCAGCCAATGGGAGAACTACGAGCAGTACTTC. The genes are TRBV4-3 and TRBJ2-7; D is possibly TRBD2 (5 bases). The CDR3 is 13 residues long. Germline-derived CDR1 and CDR2 are LGHNA and YSLEER. Trimming cost V 2 bases and J 3 bases, with 8 bases left between them.

V and J are TRBV6-5 and TRBJ1-4; D is perhaps TRBD1 (5 bases). The V end lost 2 bases, the J end lost 2 bases, and 9 bases lay between the germline ends. The germline gives CDR1 MNHEY, CDR2 SVGAGI. This CDR3 contains 15 residues. The CDR3 sequence: CASSYGPGTNEKLFF. The CDR3 DNA reads as TGTGCCAGCAGTTACGGTCCAGGGACTAATGAAAAACTGTTTTTT.

The gene calls are TRBV19 and TRBJ1-2; no definite D call. CDR1 and CDR2 from the germline V gene are LNHDA and SQIVND (reference sequence). V was cut by 0 bases and J by 2 bases, with 13 bases left in between. This CDR3 contains 16 residues. The CDR3 coding sequence is TGTGCCAGTAGTATAGATTGGGGTATGCCCAACTATGGCTACACCTTC. This encodes CASSIDWGMPNYGYTF.

The rearrangement uses TRBV6-1 and TRBJ2-3, with D possibly being TRBD2 (7 bases). The CDR3 is made up of 14 amino acids. Trimming removed 2 bases at V and 8 bases at J, with 14 bases between. The germline gives CDR1 MNHNS, CDR2 SASEGT. In DNA, the CDR3 is TGTGCCAGCAGTGAACCCCGGGGGGCAGGTACGCAGTATTTT. It specifies CASSEPRGAGTQYF.

The chain joins TRBV15 to TRBJ1-4; no clear D. The CDR3 has 13 residues. Trimming removed 1 base from V and 8 bases from J, with 8 bases in between. The V gene's germline CDR1 is LNHNV and CDR2 YYDKDF (reference sequence). Here the CDR3 DNA reads TGTGCCACCAGCAGAGCCCATGGGGAAAAACTGTTTTTT. Protein product: CATSRAHGEKLFF.

This clone came up a few times. This chain uses TRBV7-6 with TRBJ2-1; 8 nucleotides line up with TRBD2. Germline values: CDR1 SGHVS, CDR2 FNYEAQ. V shed 5 bases and J 8 bases; nucleotides not matched to a gene: 11. This CDR3 has 15 amino acids. CDR3 protein: CASSPMAAGAHEQFF. CDR3 DNA sequence: TGTGCCAGCAGCCCGATGGCAGCGGGAGCCCATGAGCAGTTCTTC.

This rearrangement joins TRBV7-2 to TRBJ1-3; 7 nucleotides line up with TRBD1. CDR1 is SGHTA, CDR2 FQGNSA, per germline. Trimming at V came to 1 base and at J to 4 bases, leaving 7 bases not matched to a gene. CDR3 length: 16 amino acids. Here the CDR3 DNA reads TGTGCCAGCAGCTTAGATGCAGGGGGATGGGGAAACACCATATATTTT. It codes for CASSLDAGGWGNTIYF.

The chain joins TRBV4-1 to TRBJ2-5, with a tentative D call TRBD1 (6 bases). Germline CDR1 and CDR2: MGHRA and YSYEKL. Trimming pared 4 bases from V and 2 bases from J, leaving 23 bases between. CDR3 length equals 18 residues. CDR3 sequence (DNA): TGCGCCAGCAGCCCTCGTGGGGACATCCAGGGGTTACAAGAGACCCAGTACTTC. Its translation: CASSPRGDIQGLQETQYF.

V is TRBV29-1 and J is TRBJ2-1, with D hard to call. The CDR3 totals 10 residues. V was shortened by 6 bases and J by 9 bases, with 9 bases between the two germline ends. Germline lookup yields CDR1 SQVTM and CDR2 ANQGSEA. This chain's CDR3 is CSVAILEQFF. The CDR3 DNA is TGCAGCGTGGCTATACTTGAGCAGTTCTTC.

The rearrangement links TRBV10-3 to TRBJ1-3; D gene ambiguous. Germline V gene lookup returns CDR1 ENHRY and CDR2 SYGVKD. The length of the CDR3 is 17 residues. V shed 3 bases and J shed 0 bases, with 15 bases lying between them. The CDR3 bases are TGTGCCATCAGTGAATTGACTGCCAGCCTCTCTGGAAACACCATATATTTT. Amino acid sequence: CAISELTASLSGNTIYF.

This sequence joins TRBV9 and TRBJ2-1; D call uncertain. V lost 0 bases, J lost 6 bases, and 4 bases lay in between. The CDR3 covers 12 residues. CDR1 is SGDLS and CDR2 is YYNGEE in the germline V gene. This CDR3 reads CASSVGLNEQFF. The CDR3 DNA follows: TGTGCCAGCAGCGTAGGGCTCAATGAGCAGTTCTTC.

The chain couples TRBV4-2 to TRBJ1-5; no clear D gene. V shed 1 base and J shed 0 bases, with 10 bases lying between them. Germline CDR1 is LGHNA and CDR2 is YNFKEQ. The CDR3 runs to 16 residues. The chain's CDR3 is CASSQGREASNQPQHF. The CDR3 coding sequence is TGTGCCAGCAGCCAAGGACGTGAGGCTAGCAATCAGCCCCAGCATTTT.

The gene calls are TRBV5-6 and TRBJ2-7, with D possibly being TRBD1 (5 bases). The V gene's germline CDR1 is SGHDT and CDR2 YYEEEE. V was shortened by 4 bases and J by 0 bases, with 8 bases between the two germline ends. The CDR3 has 13 residues. CDR3 DNA: TGTGCCAGCAGCCAGGGAAGCTCCTACGAGCAGTACTTC. It codes for CASSQGSSYEQYF.

This clone was observed once. This chain's CDR3 is CASSETSGDNEQFF. The CDR3 region has the DNA TGTGCCAGCAGTGAAACTAGCGGGGACAATGAGCAGTTCTTC. The rearrangement joins TRBV2 to TRBJ2-1, with 10 bases identical to TRBD2. The CDR3 is 14 amino acids. Germline CDR1 SNHLY, CDR2 FYNNEI. The junction had 0 bases not matched to a gene; V was cut back by 2 bases and J by 5 bases.

The V gene is TRBV30, the J gene TRBJ2-3; 7 bases line up with TRBD2. V was pared by 2 bases and J by 3 bases, with 8 bases of the junction left unmatched. The CDR3 is made up of 15 amino acids. Per germline, CDR1 GTSNPN and CDR2 SVGIG (reference sequence). In DNA form, the CDR3 reads TGTGCCTGGAGTCGTGGGGGACTATGGACAGATACGCAGTATTTT. Translation: CAWSRGGLWTDTQYF.

The V call is TRBV19, the J call TRBJ2-2, with D perhaps matching TRBD1 or TRBD2 (5 bases each). Germline V gives CDR1 LNHDA, CDR2 SQIVND (reference sequence). The CDR3 is made up of 15 amino acids. Trimming removed 4 bases at V and 7 bases at J, with 16 bases between. The DNA of the CDR3 is TGTGCCAGTAGTAAAGGGGCGAGGGCGAGCGGGGAGCTGTTTTTT. It yields the protein CASSKGARASGELFF.

This chain joins TRBV6-5 and TRBJ2-7; tentative D call: TRBD2 (6 bases). Germline values: CDR1 MNHEY, CDR2 SVGAGI. This CDR3 is 15 amino acids long. V lost 0 bases to trimming and J lost 6 bases, with 15 bases between them. The CDR3 sequence: CASSYSGLRESEQYF. As DNA, the CDR3 is TGTGCCAGCAGTTACTCTGGACTAAGAGAGTCCGAGCAGTACTTC.

The J gene is TRBJ2-4, the V gene TRBV2, with 9 positions matching TRBD1. V lost 8 bases, J lost 7 bases, and 6 bases stayed unmatched. The CDR3 is 13 amino acids. Germline assignment: CDR1 SNHLY and CDR2 FYNNEI. The CDR3 region has the DNA TGTGCCAGCGGAACAGGGGGCCGGAACATTCAGTACTTC. Translated: CASGTGGRNIQYF. Combining the CDR3 with reference TRBV2 and TRBJ2-4 gives the whole variable domain EPEVTQTPSHQVTQMGQEVILRCVPISNHLYFYWYRQILGQKVEFLVSFYNNEISEKSEIFDDQFSVERPDGSNFTLKIRSTKLEDSAMYFCASGTGGRNIQYFGAGTRLSVL.